These T cell receptor beta chains were read from a single sample in a study of blood T cell repertoires in COVID-19. Clones were sequenced by immunoSEQ multiplex PCR, and TCRdb holds only the in-frame ones, with some missing. The data contain 180,000 or so clones, 89% of them singletons. Sequencing was done on a sample of PBMCs or T cells enriched from blood (not recorded which). The receptor set was obtained from a woman aged 40 to 50 with acute COVID-19. Each CDR3 is given with its conserved first and last residue. A D gene is named only where the DNA matches it firmly. Size is stated for part of the rows, as once, few or many counts, or as a class when the clone is expanded.

>TRBJ1-6|NA|TRBV18|NA|13
TGTGCCAGCTCACCATTGCCGGATTCACCCCTCCACTTT
CASSPLPDSPLHF
>TRBJ1-2|NA|TRBV18|TRBD1|14
TGTGCCAGCTCACCAGATGGTGACAGGGTCGGCTACACCTTC
CASSPDGDRVGYTF
>TRBJ1-4|NA|TRBV28|TRBD1|14
TGTGCCACCGGACTGGGACAGGGTGGTGAAAAACTGTTTTTT
CATGLGQGGEKLFF
>TRBJ2-4|NA|TRBV7-2|TRBD2|16
TGTGCCAGCAGCTTCGCGGGGGGGATAGCCAAAAACATTCAGTACTTC
CASSFAGGIAKNIQYF
>TRBJ2-7|NA|TRBV4-1|NA|17
TGCGCCAGCAGCCAAGAACCCCCCCCGGGGAACTCCTACGAGCAGTACTTC
CASSQEPPPGNSYEQYF
>TRBJ2-3|once|TRBV9|NA|15
TGTGCCAGCAGCGTAGGGACAGCGAAAGCAGATACGCAGTATTTT
CASSVGTAKADTQYF
>TRBJ2-3|NA|TRBV27|NA|13
TGTGCCAGCCAGTTCCGGGACTCTGCTACGCAGTATTTT
CASQFRDSATQYF
>TRBJ2-2|NA|TRBV5-1|NA|13
TGCGCCAGCAGCTTGGCCATAGACGGGGAGCTGTTTTTT
CASSLAIDGELFF
>TRBJ1-4|once|TRBV30|NA|12
TGTGCCTTCACCGTCGGTGGTGGAAAACTGTTTTTT
CAFTVGGGKLFF
>TRBJ2-5|few|TRBV7-6|TRBD2|18
TGTGCCAGCAGCTTAAGGACTAGCGGGAGTTATAGACAAGAGACCCAGTACTTC
CASSLRTSGSYRQETQYF
>TRBJ1-2|few|TRBV20-1|NA|11
TGCAGTGTTCAGGGGACGTATGGCTACACCTTC
CSVQGTYGYTF
>TRBJ2-5|NA|TRBV14|NA|15
TGTGCCAGCAGCCAGGTGTGGGCTCCCCAAGAGACCCAGTACTTC
CASSQVWAPQETQYF
>TRBJ2-2|NA|TRBV6-2/TRBV6-3|NA|12
TGTGCCAGCAGTAGGGGACACGGGGAGCTGTTTTTT
CASSRGHGELFF
>TRBJ1-2|once|TRBV30|NA|15
TGTGCCTGGAGTGTACGAAGACAGACTAACTATGGCTACACCTTC
CAWSVRRQTNYGYTF
>TRBJ1-2|NA|TRBV7-9|NA|13
TGTGCCAGCAGCTTCCAGTCCCTGGATGGCTACACCTTC
CASSFQSLDGYTF
>TRBJ1-1|once|TRBV19|NA|15
TGTGCCAGTAGTGCCCGACCGGACAGAAACACTGAAGCTTTCTTT
CASSARPDRNTEAFF
>TRBJ1-4|NA|TRBV11-2|NA|17
TGTGCCAGCAGCGCGAGGTACGGGAGTCAATTCTACGAAAAACTGTTTTTT
CASSARYGSQFYEKLFF
>TRBJ1-3|NA|TRBV21-1|NA|16
TGTGCCAGCAGCAAAAGGCAGGGATCAAGTGGAAACACCATATATTTT
CASSKRQGSSGNTIYF
>TRBJ1-1|NA|TRBV7-9|TRBD1|19
TGTGCCAGCAGCGTACACAACTCCGGGACCAGGGGGCCTGGAGCTGAAGCTTTCTTT
CASSVHNSGTRGPGAEAFF
>TRBJ2-5|NA|TRBV7-9|NA|15
TGTGCCAGCAGCTTAGCGCTTTCCGGGGAAGAGACCCAGTACTTC
CASSLALSGEETQYF
>TRBJ2-6|NA|TRBV7-8|TRBD2|12
TGTGCCAGCAGCCTACCGGGAGGAAGGATGACTTTC
CASSLPGGRMTF
>TRBJ1-1|NA|TRBV5-1|NA|16
TGCGCCAGCAGCTTGGCCGGTGGGGTTCGGGGCACTGAAGCTTTCTTT
CASSLAGGVRGTEAFF
>TRBJ1-1|NA|TRBV5-1|TRBD1|14
TGCGCCAGCAGAGACAGGGACCTGAACACTGAAGCTTTCTTT
CASRDRDLNTEAFF
>TRBJ1-1|NA|TRBV29-1|NA|12
TGCAGCGTTGATGCGTATAACACTGAAGCTTTCTTT
CSVDAYNTEAFF
>TRBJ2-7|once|TRBV5-5|NA|16
TGTGCCAGCAGCTTTACCGGCGCGGGGGCGGGCGACGAGCAGTACTTC
CASSFTGAGAGDEQYF
>TRBJ1-2|NA|TRBV7-9|NA|11
TGTGCCAGCAGCTTCGACTATGGCTACACCTTC
CASSFDYGYTF
>TRBJ1-3|NA|TRBV2|NA|15
TGTGCCAGTTCGAACGGGGGGCTCTCTGGAAACACCATATATTTT
CASSNGGLSGNTIYF
>TRBJ1-2|NA|TRBV5-4|NA|14
TGTGCCAGCAGCTTGGATGGGGCTAGCTATGGCTACACCTTC
CASSLDGASYGYTF
>TRBJ2-1|NA|TRBV18|NA|15
TGTGCCAGCTCAGCCCAGGGAGGAACCTACAATGAGCAGTTCTTC
CASSAQGGTYNEQFF
>TRBJ1-2|few|TRBV5-1|TRBD1|15
TGCGCCAGCAGCCAGAACCGACAGGGGGACTATGGCTACACCTTC
CASSQNRQGDYGYTF
>TRBJ1-5|NA|TRBV6-5|NA|15
TGTGCCAGCAGGCCAGACAGAGGCGACAATCAGCCCCAGCATTTT
CASRPDRGDNQPQHF
>TRBJ1-4|NA|TRBV6-5|TRBD1|15
TGTGCCAGCAGACCCACAGGGGCCCAGGTTGAAAAGTTGTTTTTT
CASRPTGAQVEKLFF
>TRBJ2-7|NA|TRBV12-3/TRBV12-4|TRBD1|13
TGTGCCAGCAGCCTCAGGGGGTGGTACGAGCAGTACTTC
CASSLRGWYEQYF
>TRBJ2-2|few|TRBV7-8|TRBD1|16
TGTGCCAGCAGCCGTAGACAGGGCTTTAACACCGGGGAGCTGTTTTTT
CASSRRQGFNTGELFF
>TRBJ2-7|NA|TRBV7-2|TRBD2|16
TGTGCCAGCAGCCAAATCACTAGCGCCAGCTCCTACGAGCAGTACTTC
CASSQITSASSYEQYF
>TRBJ2-7|once|TRBV23-1|TRBD1|14
TGCGCCAGTCCCAGGGTGACAGGGGCCTACGAGCAGTACTTC
CASPRVTGAYEQYF
>TRBJ2-2|NA|TRBV7-3|TRBD1|16
TGTGCCAGCAGCTTAAGCCGGGCAGGGGGCACCGGGGAGCTGTTTTTT
CASSLSRAGGTGELFF
>TRBJ2-3|NA|TRBV6-2/TRBV6-3|TRBD2|21
TGTGCCAGCAGTTACCACAAAACCTTAGCGGGATCCACTGGATCGGCAGATACGCAGTATTTT
CASSYHKTLAGSTGSADTQYF
>TRBJ1-4|NA|TRBV7-8|NA|13
TGTGCCAGCAGCTTAGGTACGGAGCAAAAACTGTTTTTT
CASSLGTEQKLFF
>TRBJ1-2|NA|TRBV2|NA|14
TGTGCCAGCAGTGAGTCCGGGATAGACTATGGCTACACCTTC
CASSESGIDYGYTF
>TRBJ2-7|NA|TRBV5-1|TRBD1|14
TGCGCCAGCAGCGTAGGGACAGGGGGCTACGAGCAGTACTTC
CASSVGTGGYEQYF
>TRBJ2-3|NA|TRBV11-2|NA|13
TGTGCCAGCAGCTTTACTCGCACAGATACGCAGTATTTT
CASSFTRTDTQYF
>TRBJ1-2|NA|TRBV9|NA|15
TGTGCCAGCAGCCCCGGGGGGACCCGGGCCTATGGCTACACCTTC
CASSPGGTRAYGYTF
>TRBJ2-5|NA|TRBV12-3/TRBV12-4|TRBD1|13
TGTGCCAGCAGCCAGACAGGGGAAGAGACCCAGTACTTC
CASSQTGEETQYF
>TRBJ2-7|NA|TRBV27|NA|16
TGTGCCAGCAGTTTCGGCTGGCCCCCTAGCTCCTACGAGCAGTACTTC
CASSFGWPPSSYEQYF
>TRBJ1-1|NA|TRBV29-1|NA|12
TGCAGCGTTGACGGGGGAACTTCTGAAGCTTTCTTT
CSVDGGTSEAFF
>TRBJ2-2|NA|TRBV28|NA|14
TGTGCCAGCAGTTCCGGGACTGTAAGTGGGGAGCTGTTTTTT
CASSSGTVSGELFF
>TRBJ1-2|NA|TRBV3-1/TRBV3-2|TRBD1|12
TGTGCCAGCAGCCAGGACAGGGACGGCTACACCTTC
CASSQDRDGYTF
>TRBJ2-7|NA|TRBV7-8|NA|15
TGTGCCAGCAGACCCGCGAATTTACCGGTGCACGAGCAGTACTTC
CASRPANLPVHEQYF